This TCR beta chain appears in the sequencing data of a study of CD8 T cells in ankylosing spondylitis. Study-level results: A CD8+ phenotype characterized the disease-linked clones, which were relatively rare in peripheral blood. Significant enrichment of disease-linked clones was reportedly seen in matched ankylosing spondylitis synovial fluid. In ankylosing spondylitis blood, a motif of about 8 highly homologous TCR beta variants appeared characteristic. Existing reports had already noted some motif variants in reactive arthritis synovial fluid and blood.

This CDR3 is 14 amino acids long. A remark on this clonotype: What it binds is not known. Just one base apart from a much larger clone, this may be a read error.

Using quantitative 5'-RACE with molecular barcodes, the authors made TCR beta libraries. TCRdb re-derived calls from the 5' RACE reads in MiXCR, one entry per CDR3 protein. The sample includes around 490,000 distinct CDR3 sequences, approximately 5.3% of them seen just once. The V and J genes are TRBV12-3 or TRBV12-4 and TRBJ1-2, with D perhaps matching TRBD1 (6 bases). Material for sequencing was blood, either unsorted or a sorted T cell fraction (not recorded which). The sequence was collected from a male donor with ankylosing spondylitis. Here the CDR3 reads CASSWTAPNNGYTF. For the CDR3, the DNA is TGTGCCAGCAGCTGGACAGCTCCTAACAATGGCTACACCTTC.